The 24 T cell receptor beta chains reported below all come from one sample, sequenced in a study of cytomegalovirus exposure and HLA in healthy donors. This PCR relied on a set of 60 Vbeta primers and 13 Jbeta primers. This table comes from immunoSEQ multiplex PCR, and its TCRdb copy is limited to in-frame clones, with some not included. The sample yields around 140,000 clones, 80% to 85% seen once. The specimen sequenced was PBMCs. The receptors were gathered from a woman in her 30s in good health and CMV-seronegative.

The chain carries TRBV5-1 and TRBJ2-7; the match to TRBD1 covers 7 bases. Germline V gene sequence: CDR1 SGHRS, CDR2 YFSETQ. V gave up 3 bases and J gave up 2 bases; unmatched junction bases: 5. The CDR3 extends over 14 amino acids. The CDR3 DNA reads as TGCGCCAGCAGCTGGGGACAGCCAACCTACGAGCAGTACTTC. This gives the protein CASSWGQPTYEQYF.

The chain joins TRBV10-3 to TRBJ2-3; 12 bases match TRBD2. The CDR3 runs 16 residues. Germline trimming cut 3 bases from V and 2 bases from J; bases unmatched to any gene: 3. Germline CDR1 ENHRY, CDR2 SYGVKD. CDR3 loop: CAISDLAGGTTDTQYF. For the CDR3, the DNA is TGTGCCATCAGTGACCTAGCGGGGGGGACCACAGATACGCAGTATTTT.

Only one count was recorded for this clone. The J gene is TRBJ1-2, the V gene TRBV29-1; unclear D gene. V dropped 2 bases and J dropped 2 bases, with 6 bases sitting between them. The CDR3 runs to 12 residues. Per the germline V gene, CDR1 is SQVTM and CDR2 is ANQGSEA. The CDR3 spells CSVENRNYGYTF. In DNA, the CDR3 is TGCAGCGTTGAAAACAGAAACTATGGCTACACCTTC. The full variable domain, with the rest looked up from reference TRBV29-1 and TRBJ1-2, is SAVISQKPSRDICQRGTSLTIQCQVDSQVTMMFWYRQQPGQSLTLIATANQGSEATYESGFVIDKFPISRPNLTFSTLTVSNMSPEDSSIYLCSVENRNYGYTFGSGTRLTVV.

V is TRBV5-4 and J is TRBJ1-1; D ambiguous. CDR1 and CDR2 from the germline V gene are SGHNT and YYREEE (reference sequence). The length of the CDR3 is 14 residues. V lost 4 bases, J lost 1 base, and 11 bases lay in between. The CDR3 DNA reads as TGTGCCAGCAGCGCCCGGGGTACGAACACTGAAGCTTTCTTT. It yields the protein CASSARGTNTEAFF.

CDR3 in DNA: TGTGCCAGTGGACTAGCGGGAGATCCCTACGAGCAGTACTTC. Protein: CASGLAGDPYEQYF. The chain couples TRBV28 to TRBJ2-7, with 13 bases matching TRBD2. The CDR3 sequence is 14 residues long. The ends lost 9 bases at V and 2 bases at J; junction bases unmatched: 4. Germline V lookup: CDR1 MDHEN, CDR2 SYDVKM.

The CDR3 region has the DNA TGTGCCTGGAGTATGACAGGCGGCAATCAGCCCCAGCATTTT. Amino acids: CAWSMTGGNQPQHF. The J gene is TRBJ1-5, the V gene TRBV30, with D perhaps TRBD1 (6 bases). The CDR3 runs to 14 residues. The V gene lost 2 bases and the J gene lost 2 bases, with 10 bases spanning the gap. Germline V gene sequence: CDR1 GTSNPN, CDR2 SVGIG (reference sequence). The variable domain in full, completed from reference TRBV30 and TRBJ1-5, reads SQTIHQWPATLVQPVGSPLSLECTVEGTSNPNLYWYRQAAGRGLQLLFYSVGIGQISSEVPQNLSASRPQDRQFILSSKKLLLSDSGFYLCAWSMTGGNQPQHFGDGTRLSIL.

This clone was observed a handful of times. This chain joins TRBV6-4 and TRBJ2-6; TRBD1 aligns across 7 bases. Germline CDR1 reads MRHNA; CDR2 reads SNTAGT. This CDR3 region has 15 residues. The junction had 4 bases not matched to a gene; V was cut back by 6 bases and J by 2 bases. CDR3 DNA: TGTGCCAGCAGCCACAGGGGTACTGGGGCCAACGTCCTGACTTTC. Its translation: CASSHRGTGANVLTF.

Turning to this clone: One end of the junction varies from germline; a read error may be responsible. The same CDR3 also results from other DNA sequences found in this sample. V gene TRBV5-1 combines with J gene TRBJ2-7, with D uncertain. Looked up from germline, CDR1 is SGHRS and CDR2 is YFSETQ. CDR3 length: 13 amino acids. The CDR3 spells CASSLLQSYEQYF. In DNA, the CDR3 is TGCGCCAGCAGCTTATTACAGTCCTACGAACAGTACTTC.

J is TRBJ2-1 and V is TRBV4-1, with D possibly matching TRBD1 (5 bases). The V gene's germline CDR1 is MGHRA and CDR2 YSYEKL. V dropped 0 bases and J dropped 0 bases, with 12 bases sitting between them. The CDR3 runs to 17 residues. The CDR3, as DNA: TGCGCCAGCAGCCAAGATCAGGGCAGCCTCTCCTACAATGAGCAGTTCTTC. This encodes CASSQDQGSLSYNEQFF.

The chain couples TRBV18 to TRBJ2-6; unclear D gene. Germline lookup yields CDR1 KGHSH and CDR2 LQKENI. The CDR3 loop spans 14 amino acids. Trimming left V 3 bases short and J 1 base short, with 4 bases between. CDR3 nucleotides: TGTGCCAGCTCACCGGCTTCTGGGGCCAACGTCCTGACTTTC. Translating it yields CASSPASGANVLTF.

The chain links TRBV2 to TRBJ2-5; D not resolved. This CDR3 is built from 13 residues. Germline V gene lookup returns CDR1 SNHLY and CDR2 FYNNEI. V dropped 2 bases and J dropped 2 bases, with 6 bases sitting between them. In DNA, the CDR3 is TGTGCCAGCAGTGAAAGTCGGCAAGAGACCCAGTACTTC. Its translation is CASSESRQETQYF. The whole variable domain, filled in from reference TRBV2 and TRBJ2-5, reads EPEVTQTPSHQVTQMGQEVILRCVPISNHLYFYWYRQILGQKVEFLVSFYNNEISEKSEIFDDQFSVERPDGSNFTLKIRSTKLEDSAMYFCASSESRQETQYFGPGTRLLVL.

V gene TRBV21-1 combines with J gene TRBJ2-7; the table's TRBD1 call for D was not verified on the DNA. TRBV21-1 corresponds to a pseudogene. CDR3 length: 14 residues. CDR3: CASTHRDRGYEQYF. The CDR3 DNA follows: TGTGCCAGCACCCACCGGGACAGGGGCTACGAGCAGTACTTC.

V and J are TRBV6-5 and TRBJ2-5; TRBD2 might be the D (5 bases). The V and J ends lost 2 bases and 7 bases respectively, with 8 bases between them. There are 12 residues in the CDR3. CDR1 and CDR2 from the germline V gene are MNHEY and SVGAGI. Here the CDR3 reads CASSYEGGTQYF. CDR3 nucleotide sequence: TGTGCCAGCAGTTACGAGGGCGGGACCCAGTACTTC.

This clone was picked up a small number of times. The rearrangement uses TRBV2 and TRBJ2-7; maybe TRBD2 (6 bases). Germline V gene data show CDR1 as SNHLY and CDR2 as FYNNEI. V lost 11 bases and J lost 2, with 19 bases in between. The CDR3 extends over 14 amino acids. Here the CDR3 DNA reads TGTGCCTCAGCACTCAGACTAGAGCCCTACGAGCAGTACTTC. Its translation is CASALRLEPYEQYF.

This chain connects TRBV5-1 to TRBJ2-2; 9 nucleotides line up with TRBD1. Trimming took 2 bases from V and 3 from J; bases not matched to a gene: 8. The CDR3 runs to 17 residues. Per the germline V gene, CDR1 is SGHRS and CDR2 is YFSETQ. As DNA, the CDR3 is TGCGCCAGCAGCTTCCCCGGCACAGGGGGCTACACCGGGGAGCTGTTTTTT. This codes for CASSFPGTGGYTGELFF. The full variable domain, its missing parts supplied by reference TRBV5-1 and TRBJ2-2, is KAGVTQTPRYLIKTRGQQVTLSCSPISGHRSVSWYQQTPGQGLQFLFEYFSETQRNKGNFPGRFSGRQFSNSRSEMNVSTLELGDSALYLCASSFPGTGGYTGELFFGEGSRLTVL.

This clone appeared a few times. J is TRBJ1-4 and V is TRBV18, with D unclear. Trimming removed 5 bases at V and 4 bases at J, with 14 bases between. Germline V lookup: CDR1 KGHSH, CDR2 LQKENI. This CDR3 has 15 residues. Written as DNA, the CDR3 is TGTGCCAGCTCATCCCGGCCAGCGATTAATGAAAAACTGTTTTTT. Its protein product is CASSSRPAINEKLFF.

The J gene is TRBJ2-1, the V gene TRBV7-9; 11 nucleotides agree with TRBD2. The CDR3 loop spans 17 amino acids. V shed 3 bases and J 5 bases; nucleotides not matched to a gene: 9. Germline values: CDR1 SEHNR, CDR2 FQNEAQ (reference sequence). DNA of the CDR3: TGTGCCAGCAGCTTTGGGGCCGGGACTAGCGGAAACAATGAGCAGTTCTTC. It encodes CASSFGAGTSGNNEQFF.

This clone was picked up a small number of times. The chain recombines TRBV6-5 with TRBJ1-5; TRBD1 is a possible D gene (6 bases). Germline V gives CDR1 MNHEY, CDR2 SVGAGI. The CDR3 length is 15 residues. The germline V and J ends were trimmed by 2 bases and 6 bases, with 14 bases remaining between them. The CDR3 region has the DNA TGTGCCAGCAGTTACGGCAGGGGTTTCCGTCAGCCCCAGCATTTT. As protein: CASSYGRGFRQPQHF.

V is TRBV7-2 and J is TRBJ1-2; TRBD1 matches 8 bases. V trimming: 5 bases; J trimming: 8 bases; junction bases outside the gene matches: 16. Germline values: CDR1 SGHTA, CDR2 FQGNSA. This CDR3 comprises 16 residues. CDR3 region: CASSPQGAPGVFGYTF. In DNA form, the CDR3 reads TGTGCCAGCAGCCCGCAGGGGGCGCCGGGTGTTTTCGGCTACACCTTC.

The gene calls are TRBV5-1 and TRBJ1-2; 7 bases fit TRBD1. The trim removed 2 bases at V and 7 bases at J, leaving 11 bases unmatched. The CDR3 runs 15 residues. Germline lookup yields CDR1 SGHRS and CDR2 YFSETQ. CDR3 in amino acids: CASSFGSAGGGGYTF. CDR3 DNA: TGCGCCAGCAGCTTCGGATCGGCAGGGGGAGGTGGCTACACCTTC. Supplemented by reference TRBV5-1 and TRBJ1-2, the full variable domain reads KAGVTQTPRYLIKTRGQQVTLSCSPISGHRSVSWYQQTPGQGLQFLFEYFSETQRNKGNFPGRFSGRQFSNSRSEMNVSTLELGDSALYLCASSFGSAGGGGYTFGSGTRLTVV.

This clone was picked up a small number of times. This rearrangement joins TRBV10-1 to TRBJ2-7; 8 bases agree with TRBD2. CDR1 and CDR2 from the germline V gene are WNHNN and SYGVQD (reference sequence). V dropped 4 bases and J dropped 0; count of bases not matched to a gene: 5. The length of the CDR3 is 15 residues. CDR3 protein: CASSATGTSSYEQYF. CDR3 nucleotides: TGCGCCAGCAGTGCGACCGGGACTAGCTCCTACGAGCAGTACTTC.

This clone came up a few times. This sequence joins TRBV7-9 and TRBJ2-1; D is unresolved. The V gene lost 7 bases and the J gene lost 7 bases, with 14 bases spanning the gap. The germline V gene encodes CDR1 SEHNR and CDR2 FQNEAQ (reference sequence). The CDR3 loop spans 13 amino acids. This chain's CDR3 is CASKLDSRNEQFF. The CDR3 coding sequence is TGTGCCAGCAAGTTAGACTCGCGTAATGAGCAGTTCTTC.

The CDR3 bases are TGTGCCAGCAGCGACCAAGACAGGGTACACACCGGGGAGCTGTTTTTT. It specifies CASSDQDRVHTGELFF. The V gene is TRBV9, the J gene TRBJ2-2; TRBD1 agrees at 7 bases. V gave up 3 bases and J gave up 3 bases; unmatched junction bases: 8. Germline-derived CDR1 and CDR2 are SGDLS and YYNGEE. This CDR3 is 16 amino acids long.

The chain combines TRBV7-9 with TRBJ2-1; D may be TRBD2 (5 bases). This CDR3 contains 18 residues. Germline CDR1 SEHNR, CDR2 FQNEAQ (reference sequence). The ends were cut back, 6 bases at V and 0 bases at J, with 21 bases in the middle. CDR3 sequence: CASRYPGSGSNSYNEQFF. The CDR3 DNA reads as TGTGCCAGCAGGTACCCGGGGTCCGGGTCTAACTCCTACAATGAGCAGTTCTTC.